What follows is one TCR beta chain and its context. The junction does not match germline at one end; this may be a read error. These data originate in a study of CD8 T cells in Susac syndrome. Random-hexamer reverse transcription was applied to roughly 0.5 to 1 ug RNA. The CDR3 of TCR beta was amplified by immunoSEQ multiplex PCR across 54 Vbeta and 13 Jbeta. One entry per CDR3 protein results from TCRdb running MiXCR on the immunoSEQ multiplex PCR reads. Here the sample spans 150,000 to 200,000 distinct CDR3 sequences, 85% to 95% being singletons. FACS enriched CD8+ TEMRA cells, while bulk CD8+ and CD4+ were negatively isolated. CDR3 size: 15 residues. CDR1 and CDR2 (germline): LNHDA, SQIVND (reference sequence).

This TCR was recovered from a human donor with multiple sclerosis. Sequenced material: CD4+ T cells from PBMCs. The chain joins TRBV19 to TRBJ2-1; 8 bases are a match to TRBD2. The chain's CDR3 is CASRIAGNSYNEQFF. Here the CDR3 DNA reads TGTGCCAGTAGGATAGCGGGGAACTCCTACAATGAGCAGTTCTTC.